A selection of T cell receptor beta chains follows, all from one sample in a study of response to subunit inactivated influenza vaccine. TCRdb re-called the RT-PCR reads with MiXCR, one entry per CDR3 protein. The sample lists approximately 500,000 distinct CDR3 sequences, around 25% seen once, with 2.5% to 3% in the top ten. This same sample was also taken into another study, of T cells expressing NK-cell markers.

Material: CD4+ T cells sorted from PBMCs, obtained about 12 days after vaccination. The receptor set was obtained from a middle-aged man who received an inactivated influenza vaccine. Each CDR3 is given with its conserved first and last residue. D genes are given only for firm matches. Rows give clone size only sometimes, using once, few, many, or a class for an expanded clone.

TRBV3-1	.	TRBJ2-7	.	CASSRPWGEQYF	TGTGCCAGCAGCCGCCCCTGGGGAGAGCAGTACTTC
TRBV28	TRBD1	TRBJ1-1	.	CASRQGTGRNQAFF	TGTGCCAGCAGGCAAGGGACAGGGAGAAACCAAGCTTTCTTT
TRBV6-2/TRBV6-3	TRBD1	TRBJ2-4	many	CASSYSGGADNF	TGTGCCAGCAGTTACTCAGGGGGCGCGGATAACTTC
TRBV20-1	TRBD2	TRBJ2-5	.	CSARDRTSGSWDETQYF	TGCAGTGCTAGAGACCGGACTAGCGGGAGTTGGGATGAGACCCAGTACTTC
TRBV9	.	TRBJ2-3	.	CASSVAPIGTTDTQYF	TGTGCCAGCAGCGTAGCCCCAATTGGGACCACAGATACGCAGTATTTT
TRBV5-4	.	TRBJ2-5	.	CASSRTLQTQYF	TGTGCCAGCAGCCGCACCCTACAGACCCAGTACTTC
TRBV6-2/TRBV6-3	.	TRBJ2-7	.	CASSIRTPYEQYF	TGTGCCAGCAGTATTCGGACGCCCTACGAGCAGTACTTC
TRBV5-1	.	TRBJ1-3	once	CASSLDARNGNTIYF	TGCGCCAGCAGCTTGGACGCGAGGAATGGAAACACCATATATTTT
TRBV11-1	TRBD2	TRBJ2-3	.	CASSSRLAGVRDTQYF	TGTGCCAGCAGCTCCAGACTAGCGGGAGTGCGAGATACGCAGTATTTT
TRBV30	TRBD1	TRBJ2-1	few	CAWRTGEYNEQFF	TGTGCCTGGAGAACAGGGGAATACAATGAGCAGTTCTTC
TRBV6-2/TRBV6-3	.	TRBJ2-6	.	CASRNPGANVLTF	TGTGCCAGCAGGAACCCTGGGGCCAACGTCCTGACTTTC
TRBV4-3	.	TRBJ2-6	.	CASRLLGVGANVLTF	TGCGCCAGCAGATTACTAGGGGTCGGGGCCAACGTCCTGACTTTC
TRBV7-2	.	TRBJ1-1	.	CASSYPGTGWWDTEAFF	TGTGCCAGCAGCTATCCTGGAACAGGGTGGTGGGACACTGAAGCTTTCTTT
TRBV5-1	.	TRBJ2-7	.	CASSSGQTISYEQYF	TGCGCCAGCAGCTCAGGACAGACCATCTCCTACGAGCAGTACTTC
TRBV5-1	.	TRBJ2-1	.	CASSPEMGINEQFF	TGCGCCAGCAGCCCGGAAATGGGCATCAATGAGCAGTTCTTC
TRBV28	TRBD1	TRBJ2-5	.	CASSLGVRVGTAKKTQYF	TGTGCCAGCAGTTTAGGTGTCCGGGTGGGGACAGCGAAAAAGACCCAGTACTTC
TRBV20-1	TRBD1	TRBJ1-5	few	CSASSGTGGNQPQHF	TGCAGTGCTAGCTCCGGGACAGGGGGCAATCAGCCCCAGCATTTT
TRBV10-3	TRBD1	TRBJ1-2	.	CAISEGGRGRGGYTF	TGTGCCATCAGTGAGGGAGGCAGGGGGCGAGGAGGCTACACCTTC
TRBV20-1	.	TRBJ2-1	few	CSASRGLHNEQFF	TGCAGTGCTAGTCGCGGGCTACACAATGAGCAGTTCTTC
TRBV20-1	.	TRBJ2-7	few	CSAISAPEEQYF	TGCAGTGCTATTAGCGCCCCCGAGGAGCAGTACTTC
TRBV7-3	.	TRBJ2-1	many	CASSPGATYNEQFF	TGTGCCAGCAGCCCGGGAGCGACGTACAATGAGCAGTTCTTC
TRBV3-1	.	TRBJ2-3	few	CASSRASMVIGTQYF	TGTGCCAGCAGCCGCGCGTCGATGGTAATCGGTACGCAGTATTTT
TRBV6-1	.	TRBJ1-2	.	CASNPTGTTYGYTF	TGTGCCAGCAACCCAACGGGGACGACTTATGGCTACACCTTC
TRBV7-2	TRBD1	TRBJ1-2	.	CASTPTGGGYGYTF	TGTGCCAGCACTCCGACAGGGGGCGGCTATGGCTACACCTTC
TRBV7-6	.	TRBJ1-1	.	CASSPIGDTEAFF	TGTGCCAGCAGCCCGATAGGGGACACTGAAGCTTTCTTT
TRBV5-6	TRBD1	TRBJ2-2	.	CASSFGGGWTGGTGELFF	TGTGCCAGCAGCTTTGGAGGGGGCTGGACAGGGGGTACCGGGGAGCTGTTTTTT